This T cell receptor beta chain is from a study of circulating and synovial CD4+ cells in juvenile arthritis. General study results and limits: CPL and bulk CD4 samples differed at least tenfold in T cell genomes. Circulating pathogenic-like lymphocytes shared a substantially higher fraction of CDR3 sequences with synovium than bulk blood.

Turning to this clone: The antigen remains unidentified.

Only in-frame clones appear in the TCRdb table, and some are missing; sequencing was by immunoSEQ multiplex PCR. The sample holds around 32,000 clones, just over 90% seen once. Germline CDR1 and CDR2: SGHVS and FNYEAQ. The V and J ends lost 5 bases and 4 bases, in that order; junction bases with no gene match: 13. CDR3 size: 17 residues. This receptor was identified in a human donor with juvenile idiopathic arthritis. Specimen: CD4+ T cells from blood. This rearrangement joins TRBV7-6 to TRBJ1-3; 8 bases agree with TRBD1. The CDR3 DNA reads TGTGCCAGCAGCCTCGGGACAGGACGAATAACAGGAAACACCATATATTTT. Its protein product is CASSLGTGRITGNTIYF. The full variable domain, completed using reference TRBV7-6 and TRBJ1-3, is GAGVSQSPRYKVTKRGQDVALRCDPISGHVSLYWYRQALGQGPEFLTYFNYEAQQDKSGLPNDRFSAERPEGSISTLTIQRTEQRDSAMYRCASSLGTGRITGNTIYFGEGSWLTVV.